Listed below are T cell receptor beta chains from one sample, sequenced in a study of breast tumors, draining lymph nodes, adjacent tissues. Each CDR3 protein gets one entry after TCRdb re-called the multiplex PCR reads with MiXCR. The sample carries a few hundred thousand distinct CDR3 sequences, around 35% recorded once. The sequenced sample was axillary lymph node tissue. Every receptor here comes from a female donor with breast cancer. Some clones in this sample may be carry-over from other donors' samples. Each CDR3 is given with its conserved first and last residue. A D gene is named only where the DNA matches it firmly.

>TRBJ2-3|TRBV5-1|-
CASSSGQVADTQYF
>TRBJ1-4|TRBV4-3|-
CASSQGHGKLFF
>TRBJ1-5|TRBV20-1|-
CSARGGRGQPQHF
>TRBJ2-3|TRBV24-1|TRBD2
CATSDWTSSTDTQYF
>TRBJ2-7|TRBV20-1|TRBD1
CSARPWTGRWEQYF
>TRBJ2-3|TRBV11-3|TRBD2
CASSFGLAGGGDTQYF
>TRBJ2-7|TRBV20-1|-
CSARDGRSYEQYF
>TRBJ2-5|TRBV3-1|-
CASSQGSQAWYQETQYF
>TRBJ2-5|TRBV5-8|-
CASSFNRAQETQYF
>TRBJ2-5|TRBV6-6|TRBD1
CASSFNTGDMETQYF
>TRBJ1-3|TRBV19|-
CASRSDSNYGNTIYF
>TRBJ1-2|TRBV3-1|TRBD1
CASSRDRGADGYTF
>TRBJ2-1|TRBV7-2|TRBD2
CASTFDLGTSTNEQFF
>TRBJ1-4|TRBV6-4|-
CASSDSGQGERGEKLFF
>TRBJ2-1|TRBV9|TRBD2
CASSVEPAGAVQQFF
>TRBJ1-6|TRBV6-1|TRBD1
CASSERAGQGGKTLHF
>TRBJ2-5|TRBV9|-
CASSVERGILQETQYF
>TRBJ2-3|TRBV12-3/TRBV12-4|-
CASSLYRILNTDTQYF
>TRBJ1-5|TRBV18|-
CASSPGTPSNQPQHF
>TRBJ2-3|TRBV2|TRBD2
CASRLAGVDTQYF
>TRBJ1-6|TRBV10-3|-
CAIRGGPDNSPLHF
>TRBJ1-2|TRBV30|-
CAQGIYGYTF
>TRBJ2-3|TRBV4-3|TRBD1
CASSHDRGIEGTDTQYF
>TRBJ2-7|TRBV6-1|-
CASSEGVRQSSYEQYF
>TRBJ2-5|TRBV4-1|-
CASSRGGGTQYF
>TRBJ2-1|TRBV20-1|TRBD2
CSAIPGGLYNEQFF